The clone carrying this TCR beta chain came up once. The CDR3 covers 14 residues. Per the germline V gene, CDR1 is SGHAT and CDR2 is FQNNGV. V trimming: 4 bases; J trimming: 8 bases; junction bases outside the gene matches: 9. The assay was immunoSEQ multiplex PCR, and TCRdb's table has in-frame clones only and misses some. The sample includes approximately 660,000 clones, approximately 88% of them seen just once. This sample stems from a study of shared T cell receptors in the human thymus. This sample was shared with a second study, whose subject was human thymus T cells. As that report states: Having corrective surgery for congenital heart defects, healthy Finnish infants were the ones who donated. Corrective heart surgery yielded the resections from which the thymus tissue came. Both thymic and peripheral blood repertoires showed apparently biased V and J usage. Unrelated individuals were reported by related research to share highly overlapping thymic repertoires.

Material: thymocytes. The chain joins TRBV11-2 to TRBJ1-2, with 8 nucleotides matching TRBD1. This clonotype was obtained from a boy younger than two with a congenital heart defect. CDR3 sequence reads: CASSWGRTGPGYTF. Written as DNA, the CDR3 is TGTGCCAGCAGCTGGGGGCGGACAGGGCCGGGCTACACCTTC. Together with reference TRBV11-2 and TRBJ1-2, the CDR3 gives the full variable domain: EAGVAQSPRYKIIEKRQSVAFWCNPISGHATLYWYQQILGQGPKLLIQFQNNGVVDDSQLPKDRFSAERLKGVDSTLKIQPAKLEDSAVYLCASSWGRTGPGYTFGSGTRLTVV.